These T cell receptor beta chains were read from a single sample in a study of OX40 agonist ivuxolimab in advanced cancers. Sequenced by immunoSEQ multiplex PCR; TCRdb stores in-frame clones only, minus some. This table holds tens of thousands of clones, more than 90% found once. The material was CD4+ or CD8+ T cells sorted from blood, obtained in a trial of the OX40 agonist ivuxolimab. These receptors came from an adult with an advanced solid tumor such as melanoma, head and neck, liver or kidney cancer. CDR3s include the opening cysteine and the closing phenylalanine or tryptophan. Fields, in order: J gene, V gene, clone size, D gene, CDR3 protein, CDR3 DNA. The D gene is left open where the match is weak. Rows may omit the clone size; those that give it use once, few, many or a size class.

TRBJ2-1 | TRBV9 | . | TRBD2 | CASSEAPLAGIYNEQFF | TGTGCCAGCAGCGAGGCCCCTCTAGCGGGGATTTACAATGAGCAGTTCTTC
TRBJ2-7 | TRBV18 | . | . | CASSPVEGVSEQYF | TGTGCCAGCTCACCAGTGGAGGGAGTCAGCGAGCAGTACTTC
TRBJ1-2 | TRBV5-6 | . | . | CASSLQGPGGYTF | TGTGCCAGCAGCTTGCAGGGGCCGGGTGGCTACACCTTC
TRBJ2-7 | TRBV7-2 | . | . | CASSHGNEQYF | TGTGCCAGCAGCCACGGGAACGAGCAGTACTTC
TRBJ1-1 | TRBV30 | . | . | CALRGRNTEAFF | TGTGCCCTAAGGGGTAGGAACACTGAAGCTTTCTTT
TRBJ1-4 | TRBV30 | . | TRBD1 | CAWRTGGVEKLFF | TGTGCCTGGAGAACAGGGGGGGTGGAAAAACTGTTTTTT
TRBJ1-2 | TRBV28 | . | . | CASTAPDGRLGGYTF | TGTGCCAGTACAGCCCCGGACGGCCGCCTGGGTGGCTACACCTTC
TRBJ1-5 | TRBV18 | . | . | CASSPGSTNLNQPQHF | TGTGCCAGCTCACCCGGATCGACCAACCTCAATCAGCCCCAGCATTTT
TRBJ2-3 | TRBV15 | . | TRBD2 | CATAPGLVRDTDTQYF | TGTGCCACCGCTCCTGGACTAGTCCGGGATACAGATACGCAGTATTTT
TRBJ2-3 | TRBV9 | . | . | CASSPLLGGTQYF | TGTGCCAGCAGCCCCCTGCTAGGGGGTACGCAGTATTTT
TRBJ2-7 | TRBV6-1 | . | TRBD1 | CASSGAGGEQYF | TGTGCCAGCAGTGGGGCAGGGGGCGAGCAGTACTTC
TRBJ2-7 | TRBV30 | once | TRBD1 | CAWSGQGIEQYF | TGTGCCTGGAGTGGACAGGGAATCGAGCAGTACTTC
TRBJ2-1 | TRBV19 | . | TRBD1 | CASTRGTEQFF | TGTGCCAGTACCAGGGGGACTGAGCAGTTCTTC
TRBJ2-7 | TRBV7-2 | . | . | CASSGYSSSYEQYF | TGTGCCAGCAGCGGGTACAGTAGCTCCTACGAGCAGTACTTC
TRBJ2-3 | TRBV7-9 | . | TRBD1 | CASSQGQSTDTQYF | TGTGCCAGCAGCCAGGGACAGAGCACAGATACGCAGTATTTT
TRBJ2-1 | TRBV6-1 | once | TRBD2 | CAASPLAGSYNEQFF | TGTGCCGCGTCCCCCCTAGCGGGCTCCTACAATGAGCAGTTCTTC
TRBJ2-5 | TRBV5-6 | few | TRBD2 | CASSFSGTSETQYF | TGTGCCAGCAGCTTCTCCGGGACTAGTGAGACCCAGTACTTC
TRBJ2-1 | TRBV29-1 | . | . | CSVEGGRQRQFF | TGCAGCGTTGAGGGGGGCAGACAGCGGCAGTTCTTC
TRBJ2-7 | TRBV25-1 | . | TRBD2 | CASSITLGGTGEQYF | TGTGCCAGCAGTATTACTTTGGGGGGGACGGGTGAGCAGTACTTC
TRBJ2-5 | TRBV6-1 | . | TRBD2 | CASRATSGGFETQYF | TGTGCCAGCAGGGCGACTAGCGGGGGGTTCGAGACCCAGTACTTC
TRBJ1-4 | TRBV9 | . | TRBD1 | CASSRSARTGVKGEKLFF | TGTGCCAGCAGCCGTTCGGCCCGGACAGGGGTCAAAGGTGAAAAACTGTTTTTT
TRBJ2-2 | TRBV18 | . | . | CASSPLGNTGELFF | TGTGCCAGCTCACCCTTAGGTAACACCGGGGAGCTGTTTTTT
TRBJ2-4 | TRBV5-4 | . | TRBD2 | CASSSRGGPNIQYF | TGTGCCAGCAGCTCCCGGGGGGGACCAAACATTCAGTACTTC
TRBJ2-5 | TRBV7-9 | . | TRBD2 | CASSPRGGRETQYF | TGTGCCAGCAGCCCGCGGGGGGGCCGAGAGACCCAGTACTTC
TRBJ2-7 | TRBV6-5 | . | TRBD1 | CASRNRQGDEQYF | TGTGCCAGCAGGAACCGACAGGGCGACGAGCAGTACTTC
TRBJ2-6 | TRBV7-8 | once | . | CASSLVSGSGANVLTF | TGTGCCAGCAGCTTAGTGAGCGGCTCTGGGGCCAACGTCCTGACTTTC
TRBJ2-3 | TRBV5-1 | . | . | CASSLFGVADTQYF | TGCGCCAGCAGCTTGTTCGGGGTGGCAGATACGCAGTATTTT
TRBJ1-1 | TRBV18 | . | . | CASSPLGTNHGAEAFF | TGTGCCAGCTCACCCCTCGGGACTAACCATGGCGCTGAAGCTTTCTTT
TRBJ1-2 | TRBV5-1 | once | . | CASRPQAVTNYGYTF | TGCGCCAGCAGACCCCAGGCGGTCACTAACTATGGCTACACCTTC
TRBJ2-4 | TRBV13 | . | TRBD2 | CASSLERGRGKNIQYF | TGTGCCAGCAGCTTAGAGCGGGGGCGGGGCAAAAACATTCAGTACTTC
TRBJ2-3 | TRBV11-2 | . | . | CASSLVERLTQYF | TGTGCCAGCAGCTTAGTTGAGCGGTTAACGCAGTATTTT
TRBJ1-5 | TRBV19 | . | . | CASSISSNPYQPQHF | TGTGCCAGTAGTATATCTAGCAATCCGTATCAGCCCCAGCATTTT
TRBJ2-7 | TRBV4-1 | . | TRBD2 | CASSTQLAAEYEQYF | TGCGCCAGCAGCACCCAACTAGCGGCCGAATACGAGCAGTACTTC
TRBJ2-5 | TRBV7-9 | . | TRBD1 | CASSSWTGRETQYF | TGTGCCAGCAGCTCATGGACAGGGAGGGAGACCCAGTACTTC
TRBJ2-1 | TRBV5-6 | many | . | CASRSGREQFF | TGTGCCAGCAGATCCGGTCGGGAGCAGTTCTTC
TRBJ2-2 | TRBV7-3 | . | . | CASSLSRVNTGELFF | TGTGCCAGCAGCTTAAGCAGGGTAAACACCGGGGAGCTGTTTTTT
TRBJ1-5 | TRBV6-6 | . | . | CASSYAQGLSQPQHF | TGTGCCAGCAGTTACGCGCAGGGGTTGAGTCAGCCCCAGCATTTT
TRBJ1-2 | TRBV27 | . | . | CASSLSSPGQTYTHGYTF | TGTGCCAGCAGTTTATCGTCCCCAGGACAGACCTACACTCATGGCTACACCTTC
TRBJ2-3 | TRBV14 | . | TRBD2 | CAIEGLAGGTDTQYF | TGTGCCATCGAGGGGCTAGCGGGAGGCACAGATACGCAGTATTTT
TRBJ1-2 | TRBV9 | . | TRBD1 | CASSVEVEGADGYTF | TGTGCCAGCAGCGTAGAAGTGGAGGGGGCCGACGGCTACACCTTC
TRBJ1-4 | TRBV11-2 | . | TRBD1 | CAIKGAREKLFF | TGTGCGATTAAGGGGGCGAGAGAAAAACTGTTTTTT